One and the same sample provided the 14 T cell receptor beta chains below, sequenced in a study of T-cell memory formation after mild COVID-19. In TCRdb, the 5' RACE reads were re-called with MiXCR into one record per CDR3 protein. The sample yields over 300,000 distinct CDR3 sequences, 20% to 25% seen once. The specimen sequenced was PBMCs or a T cell subset sorted from them (not recorded which). These receptors were taken from a man between 18 and 35 years old who had mild COVID-19 (a few samples of this study predate the infection). Cell type and time point are not known.

This chain joins TRBV25-1 and TRBJ2-2; a weak D match, TRBD1 (6 bases). This CDR3 contains 15 residues. Germline V CDR1 and CDR2: MGHDK, SYGVNS. V was cut by 6 bases and J by 7 bases, with 18 bases left in between. CDR3 coding DNA: TGTGCCAGCAGCACGGGCAGGGGATTTGGCGGGGAGCTGTTTTTT. Translating it yields CASSTGRGFGGELFF.

Here the CDR3 reads CASSELAGAYNEQFF. In DNA form, the CDR3 reads TGTGCCAGCAGTGAACTAGCGGGGGCCTACAATGAGCAGTTCTTC. The V gene is TRBV2, the J gene TRBJ2-1, with 10 bases that match TRBD2. V was clipped by 2 bases and J by 2 bases; unmatched bases: 0. This CDR3 contains 15 residues. The V gene's germline CDR1 is SNHLY and CDR2 FYNNEI.

The chain employs TRBV6-1 and TRBJ2-1; 8 positions match TRBD2. CDR3 length: 14 amino acids. Germline V gives CDR1 MNHNS, CDR2 SASEGT. CDR3 amino acids: CASRAGGSYNEQFF. Written as DNA, the CDR3 is TGTGCGTCACGTGCGGGGGGCTCCTACAATGAGCAGTTCTTC.

The chain's CDR3 is CASSQDYGGAGANVLTF. In DNA form, the CDR3 reads TGCGCCAGCAGCCAAGATTACGGCGGGGCTGGGGCCAACGTCCTGACTTTC. This chain links TRBV4-3 with TRBJ2-6; TRBD2 is a possible D gene (6 bases). The germline V and J ends were trimmed by 0 bases and 2 bases, with 11 bases remaining between them. CDR1 and CDR2 (germline): LGHNA, YSLEER. CDR3 length: 17 residues.

This clonotype was seen only a few times. This chain uses TRBV12-3 or TRBV12-4 with TRBJ1-2, with D possibly being TRBD1 (5 bases). The CDR3 length is 13 residues. V lost 6 bases and J 7 bases, leaving 15 bases between the germline ends. CDR3 DNA sequence: TGTGCCAGCAGCGCGCAGGTGGGGGGTGGCTACACCTTC. This codes for CASSAQVGGGYTF.

This clonotype has a handful of counts. The genes are TRBV24-1 and TRBJ2-5; perhaps TRBD1 as D (7 bases). CDR3 length: 15 residues. V lost 4 bases, J lost 4 bases, and 15 bases lay in between. Germline V lookup: CDR1 KGHDR, CDR2 SFDVKD. For the CDR3, the DNA is TGTGCCACCAGTGACCCCCGACAGGGAGGAGAGACCCAGTACTTC. It specifies CATSDPRQGGETQYF.

V and J are TRBV15 and TRBJ2-7, with 12 bases aligning to TRBD2. CDR3 length equals 14 residues. Germline V lookup: CDR1 LNHNV, CDR2 YYDKDF (reference sequence). V shed 3 bases and J 7 bases; nucleotides not matched to a gene: 4. The CDR3 here is CATSRTSGGREQYF. The CDR3 region has the DNA TGTGCCACCAGCAGGACTAGCGGGGGTCGGGAGCAGTACTTC.

This clonotype was picked up a small number of times. The gene calls are TRBV20-1 and TRBJ2-7; D might be TRBD2 (6 bases). V lost 0 bases and J 0 bases, leaving 9 bases between the germline ends. The CDR3 contains 14 residues. CDR1 is DFQATT and CDR2 is SNEGSKA in the germline V gene (reference sequence). CDR3 DNA: TGCAGTGCTAGAGACCGGACTACCTCCTACGAGCAGTACGTC. This codes for CSARDRTTSYEQYV.

The rearrangement links TRBV5-1 to TRBJ1-1; D unclear. The CDR3 consists of 15 residues. CDR1 is SGHRS, CDR2 YFSETQ, per germline. V was pared by 0 bases and J by 1 base, with 10 bases between. CDR3 in amino acids: CASSLGHFGNTEAFF. In DNA, the CDR3 is TGCGCCAGCAGCTTGGGGCATTTTGGGAACACTGAAGCTTTCTTT.

This clonotype has more than one count but fewer than ten. This sequence joins TRBV4-3 and TRBJ2-2; 8 nucleotides match TRBD2. The trim removed 1 base at V and 0 bases at J, leaving 7 bases unmatched. This CDR3 has 18 residues. Looked up from germline, CDR1 is LGHNA and CDR2 is YSLEER. DNA of the CDR3: TGCGCCAGCAGCCAAGCTTTGCGGGGGGCAACGAACACCGGGGAGCTGTTTTTT. Its protein product is CASSQALRGATNTGELFF.

The chain joins TRBV5-1 to TRBJ2-5; 7 bases agree with TRBD2. This CDR3 spans 15 amino acids. J gave up 0 bases and V 0 bases, and 2 bases lay outside the gene matches. The V gene's germline CDR1 is SGHRS and CDR2 YFSETQ. In nucleotides, the CDR3 is TGCGCCAGCAGCTTGGCCCTAGCGGACCAAGAGACCCAGTACTTC. Its translation is CASSLALADQETQYF.

V is TRBV14 and J is TRBJ2-7; 10 bases are shared with TRBD1. The CDR3 has 13 residues. The germline CDR1 and CDR2 sequences are SGHDN and FVKESK. J lost 9 bases, V lost 3 bases, and 5 bases had no gene match. CDR3 bases: TGTGCCAGCAGCCACGGACAGGGGGGTGCGCAGTACTTC. Amino acid sequence: CASSHGQGGAQYF.

This clonotype was seen repeatedly, ten times or more. V is TRBV5-1 and J is TRBJ2-3, with D perhaps TRBD2 (6 bases). This CDR3 contains 16 residues. Germline values: CDR1 SGHRS, CDR2 YFSETQ. V was clipped by 4 bases and J by 4 bases, with 19 bases between them. The CDR3 bases are TGCGCCAGCAGCCCCGGGGACTCCTTGCGGGCAGATACGCAGTATTTT. Its translation: CASSPGDSLRADTQYF.

The table lists this clonotype with many counts. V usage is TRBV18 and J usage is TRBJ2-7, with 10 nucleotides matching TRBD1. There are 15 residues in the CDR3. The trim removed 8 bases at V and 1 base at J, leaving 8 bases unmatched. CDR1 KGHSH and CDR2 LQKENI come from the germline V gene. CDR3 sequence reads: CASSPPGQGSYEQYF. The CDR3 coding sequence is TGTGCCAGCAGTCCCCCGGGACAGGGGTCCTACGAGCAGTACTTC.